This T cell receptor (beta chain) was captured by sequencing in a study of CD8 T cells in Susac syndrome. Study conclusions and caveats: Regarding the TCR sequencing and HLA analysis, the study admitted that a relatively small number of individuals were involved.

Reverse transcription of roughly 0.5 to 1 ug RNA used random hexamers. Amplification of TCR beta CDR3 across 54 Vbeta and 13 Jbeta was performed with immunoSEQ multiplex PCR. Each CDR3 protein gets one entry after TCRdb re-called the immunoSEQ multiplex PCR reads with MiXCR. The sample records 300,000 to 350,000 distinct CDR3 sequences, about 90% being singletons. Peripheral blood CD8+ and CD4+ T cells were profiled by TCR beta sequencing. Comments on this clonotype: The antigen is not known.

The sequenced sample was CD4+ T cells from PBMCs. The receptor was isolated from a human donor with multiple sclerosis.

CDR3 protein: CASSLRQTNYGYTF. CDR3 nucleotides: TGTGCCAGCAGCTTGAGACAAACTAACTATGGCTACACCTTC. The gene calls are TRBV5-6 and TRBJ1-2, with D unresolved. The CDR3 has 14 amino acids. The germline CDR1 and CDR2 sequences are SGHDT and YYEEEE. V was cut by 1 base and J by 0 bases, with 7 bases left in between.